This note documents a single T cell receptor (beta chain) sequence. In the original processing: Reference gene primers were amplified, and this amplification served to estimate nucleated cell counts. Method: immunoSEQ multiplex PCR; TCRdb's copy keeps in-frame clones and lacks some. V and J calls plus clone size are reproduced from that table; the DNA served to infer D and trimming. The sample lists approximately 290,000 clones; 87% were seen once. This CDR3 is 18 amino acids long. After removal of 7 bases from V and 0 bases from J, the junction contained 11 bases not matched to a gene. Looked up from germline, CDR1 is MDHEN and CDR2 is SYDVKM. The data originate from a study of blood T cell repertoires in COVID-19.

The origin of this receptor is a man younger than 35 with active or convalescent COVID-19. The rearrangement joins TRBV28 to TRBJ1-5; TRBD1 agrees at 11 bases. The sequenced material came from peripheral blood. CDR3 sequence: CASTLPGQGGFSNQPQHF. CDR3 nucleotide sequence: TGTGCCAGCACCCTCCCGGGACAGGGGGGCTTTAGCAATCAGCCCCAGCATTTT.